This T cell receptor (beta chain) was identified in a study of blood T cells in healthy people across ages (dated by TCRdb to 2014 to 2015). Context from the whole study: In model experiments, roughly one uniquely barcoded TCR beta cDNA molecule per two T cells was captured by template switching. The study measured age-related changes in TCR beta repertoire diversity using deep sequencing normalized with unique cDNA molecular identifiers. Donors were grouped into four age groups: young (average roughly 15 years), middle-aged (less than 40), aged (around 60) and long-lived (approximately 75). Donors of different ages were randomly distributed across sequencing lanes to avoid experimental bias. The study analyzed two additional independent replicas of 1 million unique cDNA reads from the same blood draw for two donors, one aged 18 to 30 and one aged 80 or older. What the study reported, not specific to this receptor: Because the CMV infection status of the donors was unknown, age-related changes in expanded clonotypes may potentially have been confounded. Compared with the aged group, more naive CD4+ T cells, fewer expanded clones and increased TCR diversity were shown by the long-lived group, suggesting age selection. A strong correlation was found between observed TCR beta diversity and the percentage of naive T cells measured by flow cytometry. Observed TCR beta diversity per million T cells fell roughly linearly with age, and a significant reduction was already apparent by age around 40. Since profiling was done on bulk unsorted PBMCs, naive and antigen-experienced compartments could not be conclusively compared. Total diversity estimates from one million sequenced T cells were considered lower bounds and underestimates.

The CDR3 runs 14 amino acids, cysteine and phenylalanine included. Only CDR3 DNA is held: 42 bases, read in frame from base 1. Looking up the germline V gene yields CDR1 MGHRA and CDR2 YSYEKL. The V and J ends are trimmed by 3 bases and 5 bases, leaving 13 bases between them. The roughly 39 donors, aged roughly 6 to 95 years, were systemically healthy Caucasian individuals from Russia. Around 9.9 milliliters of peripheral blood were collected from each donor into EDTA-treated Vacutainer tubes. PBMCs were isolated by Ficoll-Paque density-gradient centrifugation, with at least 6.5 million obtained per sample. Trizol reagent was used to extract total RNA from the PBMCs, yielding at least 5 micrograms per sample. For every donor, flow cytometry on a PBMC aliquot measured the percentage of naive CD45RAhigh/CD27high T cells. Libraries were prepared through 5' RACE. These reads were obtained on an Illumina HiSeq 2500. The second PCR ran for roughly 7 to 11 cycles and used a J-beta primer mix along with a sample-barcoded 5' primer. A template-switch 5' adaptor carrying 12 random nucleotides introduced a unique molecular identifier onto each TCR beta cDNA molecule. Each sample yielded at least 2.5 million CDR3-containing paired-end reads. First-strand cDNA was synthesized from all RNA with the Mint cDNA synthesis kit, primed by a TRBC-specific oligonucleotide. Following uracil-DNA glycosylase treatment, a first 18-cycle PCR with universal primers M1SS and BC2_uni_R was performed on all cDNA. In the authors' own workflow: For normalization, 1 million high-quality reads were randomly selected from each sample, with every read carrying a distinct molecular identifier. Instead of being binned into consensus sequences, reads with shared molecular identifiers were discarded. CDR3 identification, clonotype clustering and error correction used MiTCR with a Q25 quality threshold and the strictest error-elimination algorithm. A nonparametric unseen species model using Euler transformation provided a lower-bound estimate of total TCR beta diversity. TCRdb handled the public reads itself, with Q25 trimming in fastp and clone calling in MiXCR, and kept productive beta chains. Each entry merges the rows of one CDR3 protein and shows their most common DNA and genes. TCRdb, rather than the study authors, made the V and J calls. The sample table shows about 1.6 million distinct CDR3 sequences, and around 35% are seen once. Around 11% of the sample is held by the ten biggest clonotypes.

This clonotype has just a few counts. Its antigen has not been determined. No base quality information exists; no much larger clone differs at one position. This TCR was sampled from a woman aged 25 to 39 in good health. The chain is assembled from TRBV4-1 and TRBJ1-1, with TRBD1 as a weak D call on 6 bases. The sample was blood. The CDR3 protein is CASSHSGENTEAFF. The DNA sequence follows: TGCGCCAGCAGCCACTCAGGGGAGAATACTGAAGCTTTCTTT.